The 3 T cell receptor beta chains below come from one sample, sequenced in a study of shared clonotypes between healthy human individuals. Repertoires were generated with immunoSEQ multiplex PCR, while TCRdb's copy carries only in-frame clones and drops some. This table holds about 2.1 million clones, around 95% found once. It was CD45RO-negative cells, positively selected for CCR7, that made up naive CD8 cells, with terminally differentiated effector memory CD45RA+ cells excluded. Sequencing was carried out using naive CD8+ T cells from PBMCs. These receptor sequences come from a man aged 18 to 30 in good health. Some clones in this sample may be carry-over from other donors' samples.

J is TRBJ2-7 and V is TRBV9, with a possible D match to TRBD2 (6 bases). CDR1 and CDR2 from the germline V gene are SGDLS and YYNGEE. The V gene lost 3 bases and the J gene lost 6 bases, with 13 bases spanning the gap. The CDR3 contains 13 residues. CDR3: CASSGELASEQYF. The CDR3 DNA reads TGTGCCAGCAGCGGAGAACTAGCTAGCGAGCAGTACTTC.

V is TRBV9 and J is TRBJ2-3, with 7 bases matching TRBD1. This CDR3 is 15 amino acids long. Losses at the gene ends were 5 bases for V and 6 bases for J; bases not matched to a gene: 12. The V gene's germline CDR1 is SGDLS and CDR2 YYNGEE. Here the CDR3 DNA reads TGTGCCAGCAGGACAGGGACGGACTTATACGATACGCAGTATTTT. This sequence encodes CASRTGTDLYDTQYF.

On this clone: The identical CDR3 is also encoded by other nucleotide sequences in the sample. The chain links TRBV9 to TRBJ2-2; D might be TRBD2 (6 bases). CDR1 is SGDLS and CDR2 is YYNGEE in the germline V gene. Trimming removed 0 bases from V and 2 bases from J, with 8 bases in between. The CDR3 runs 15 residues. The CDR3, as DNA: TGTGCCAGCAGCGTAGGGGGGACTAACACCGGGGAGCTGTTTTTT. Translation: CASSVGGTNTGELFF.